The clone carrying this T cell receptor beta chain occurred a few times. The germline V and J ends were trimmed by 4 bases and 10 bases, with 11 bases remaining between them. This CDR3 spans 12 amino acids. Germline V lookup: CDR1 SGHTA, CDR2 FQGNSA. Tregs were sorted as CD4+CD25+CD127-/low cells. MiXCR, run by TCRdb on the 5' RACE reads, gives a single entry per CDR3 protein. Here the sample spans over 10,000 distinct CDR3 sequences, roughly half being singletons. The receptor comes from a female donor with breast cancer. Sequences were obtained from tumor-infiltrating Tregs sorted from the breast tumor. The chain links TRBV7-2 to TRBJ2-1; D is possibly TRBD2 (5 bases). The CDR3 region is CASSSGLAEQFF. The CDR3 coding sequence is TGTGCCAGCAGCTCCGGACTCGCCGAGCAGTTCTTC.